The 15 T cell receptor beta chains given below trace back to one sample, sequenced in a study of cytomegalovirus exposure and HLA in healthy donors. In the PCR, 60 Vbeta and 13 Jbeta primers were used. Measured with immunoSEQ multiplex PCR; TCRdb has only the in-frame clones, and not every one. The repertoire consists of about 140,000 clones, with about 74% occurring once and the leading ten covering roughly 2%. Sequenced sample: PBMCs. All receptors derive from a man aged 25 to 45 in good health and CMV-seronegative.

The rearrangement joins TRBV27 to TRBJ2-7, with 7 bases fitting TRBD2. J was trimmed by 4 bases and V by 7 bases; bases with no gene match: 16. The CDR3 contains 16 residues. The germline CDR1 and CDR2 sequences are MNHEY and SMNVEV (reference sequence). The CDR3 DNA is TGTGCCAGCATGCCGGGGGGTAGCCTTGTAGTATACGAGCAGTACTTC. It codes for CASMPGGSLVVYEQYF.

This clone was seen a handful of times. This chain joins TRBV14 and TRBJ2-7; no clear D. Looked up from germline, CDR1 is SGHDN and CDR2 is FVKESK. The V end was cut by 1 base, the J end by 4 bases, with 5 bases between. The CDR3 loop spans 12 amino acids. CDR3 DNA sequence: TGTGCCAGCAGCCAAGCAGAATACGAGCAGTACTTC. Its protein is CASSQAEYEQYF.

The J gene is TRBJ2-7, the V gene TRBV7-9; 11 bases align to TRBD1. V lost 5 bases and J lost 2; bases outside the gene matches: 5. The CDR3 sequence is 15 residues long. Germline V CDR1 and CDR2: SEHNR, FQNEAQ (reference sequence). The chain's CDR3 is CASSPPGQGAYEQYF. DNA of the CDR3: TGTGCCAGCAGCCCCCCGGGACAGGGGGCCTACGAGCAGTACTTC. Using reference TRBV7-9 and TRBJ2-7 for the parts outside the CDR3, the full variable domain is DTGVSQNPRHKITKRGQNVTFRCDPISEHNRLYWYRQTLGQGPEFLTYFQNEAQLEKSRLLSDRFSAERPKGSFSTLEIQRTEQGDSAMYLCASSPPGQGAYEQYFGPGTRLTVT.

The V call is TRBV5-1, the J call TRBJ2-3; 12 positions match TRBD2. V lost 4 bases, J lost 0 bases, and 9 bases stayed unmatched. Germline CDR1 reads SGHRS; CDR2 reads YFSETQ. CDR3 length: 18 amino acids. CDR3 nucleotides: TGCGCCAGCAGCGCCGGACTAGCGGGGAGGACTAGCACAGATACGCAGTATTTT. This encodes CASSAGLAGRTSTDTQYF.

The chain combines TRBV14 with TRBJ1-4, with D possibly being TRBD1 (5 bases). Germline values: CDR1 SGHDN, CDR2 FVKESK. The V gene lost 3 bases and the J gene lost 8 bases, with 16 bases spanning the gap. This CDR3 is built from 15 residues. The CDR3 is CASSQAGTPGEKLFF. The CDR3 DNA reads TGTGCCAGCAGCCAGGCAGGGACTCCGGGGGAAAAACTGTTTTTT.

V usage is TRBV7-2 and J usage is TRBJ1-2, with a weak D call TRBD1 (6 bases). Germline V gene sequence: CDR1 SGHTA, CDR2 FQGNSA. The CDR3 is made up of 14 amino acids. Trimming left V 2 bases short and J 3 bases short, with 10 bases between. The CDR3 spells CASSLYRTDYGYTF. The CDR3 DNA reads TGTGCCAGCAGCTTATATCGGACAGACTATGGCTACACCTTC.

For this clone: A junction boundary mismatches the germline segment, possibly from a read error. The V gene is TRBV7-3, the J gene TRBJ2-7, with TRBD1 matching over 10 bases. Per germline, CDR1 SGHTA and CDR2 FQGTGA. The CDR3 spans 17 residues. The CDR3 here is CSSSSRAPTGGEHEQYF. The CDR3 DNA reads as TGTTCCAGCAGCTCCCGGGCCCCGACAGGGGGCGAACACGAGCAGTACTTC.

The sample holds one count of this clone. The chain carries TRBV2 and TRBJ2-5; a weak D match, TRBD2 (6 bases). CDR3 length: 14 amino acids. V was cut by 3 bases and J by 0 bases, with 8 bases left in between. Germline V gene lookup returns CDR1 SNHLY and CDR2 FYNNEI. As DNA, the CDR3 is TGTGCCAGCAGTGAGGAGGGGTACCAAGAGACCCAGTACTTC. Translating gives CASSEEGYQETQYF.

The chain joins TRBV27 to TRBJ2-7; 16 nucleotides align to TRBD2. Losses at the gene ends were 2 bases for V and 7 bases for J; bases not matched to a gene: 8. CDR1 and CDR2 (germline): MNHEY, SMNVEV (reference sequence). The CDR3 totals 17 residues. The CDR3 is CASSLTGLAGGQEEQYF. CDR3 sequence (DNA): TGTGCCAGCAGTTTAACGGGACTAGCGGGAGGGCAGGAGGAGCAGTACTTC.

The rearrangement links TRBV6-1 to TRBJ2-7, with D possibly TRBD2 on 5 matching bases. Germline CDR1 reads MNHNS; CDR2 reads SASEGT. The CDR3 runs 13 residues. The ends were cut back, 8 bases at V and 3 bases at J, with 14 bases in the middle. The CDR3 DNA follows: TGTGCCAGCTCCCACGGGGAGAGCTACGAGCAGTACTTC. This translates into CASSHGESYEQYF.

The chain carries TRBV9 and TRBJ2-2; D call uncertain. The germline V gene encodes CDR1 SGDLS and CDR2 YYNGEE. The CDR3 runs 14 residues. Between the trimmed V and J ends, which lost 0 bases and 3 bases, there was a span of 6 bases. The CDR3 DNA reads TGTGCCAGCAGCGTAGGGCTAGACACCGGGGAGCTGTTTTTT. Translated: CASSVGLDTGELFF. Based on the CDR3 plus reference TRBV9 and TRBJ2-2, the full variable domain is DSGVTQTPKHLITATGQRVTLRCSPRSGDLSVYWYQQSLDQGLQFLIQYYNGEERAKGNILERFSAQQFPDLHSELNLSSLELGDSALYFCASSVGLDTGELFFGEGSRLTVL.

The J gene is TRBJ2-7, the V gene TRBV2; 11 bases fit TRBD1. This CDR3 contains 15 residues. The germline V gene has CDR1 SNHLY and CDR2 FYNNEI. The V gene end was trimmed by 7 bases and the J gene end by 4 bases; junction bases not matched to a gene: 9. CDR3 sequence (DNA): TGTGCCAGCACTGGGGGACAGGGGGGGGTTTACGAGCAGTACTTC. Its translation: CASTGGQGGVYEQYF. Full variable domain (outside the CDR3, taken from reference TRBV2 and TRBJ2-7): EPEVTQTPSHQVTQMGQEVILRCVPISNHLYFYWYRQILGQKVEFLVSFYNNEISEKSEIFDDQFSVERPDGSNFTLKIRSTKLEDSAMYFCASTGGQGGVYEQYFGPGTRLTVT.

This CDR3 is CASSLEGQTYEQYF. CDR3 in DNA: TGTGCCAGCAGCCTCGAGGGACAGACCTACGAGCAGTACTTC. The gene calls are TRBV4-2 and TRBJ2-7; 7 nucleotides agree with TRBD1. This CDR3 spans 14 amino acids. Germline CDR1 is LGHNA and CDR2 is YNFKEQ. V was clipped by 4 bases and J by 2 bases; unmatched bases: 5.

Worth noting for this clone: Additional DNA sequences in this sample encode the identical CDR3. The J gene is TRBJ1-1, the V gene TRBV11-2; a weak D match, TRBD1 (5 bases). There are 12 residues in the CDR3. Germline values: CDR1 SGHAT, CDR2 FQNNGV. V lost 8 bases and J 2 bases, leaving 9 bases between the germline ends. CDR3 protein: CASSTGNTEAFF. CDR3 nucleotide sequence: TGTGCCAGCTCCACAGGCAACACTGAAGCTTTCTTT.

The CDR3 DNA sequence: TGTGCCAGAAGCGGTCTGCCTATCGAGCAGCCCCAGCATTTT. It encodes CARSGLPIEQPQHF. The rearrangement links TRBV5-3 to TRBJ1-5; D gene ambiguous. TRBV5-3 is treated as an ORF (open reading frame) with a function not yet certain. The CDR3 has 14 amino acids. The V end was cut by 4 bases, the J end by 7 bases, with 15 bases between.